The rows below give T cell receptor beta chains drawn from one sample of a study of regulatory T cells in long-lasting Graves disease. TCRdb reprocessed the multiplex PCR reads with MiXCR, giving one entry per CDR3 protein. The sample holds some 450,000 distinct CDR3 sequences, approximately 16% seen once. These same records also appear under a second study, on T cells in Graves' hyperthyroidism and ophthalmopathy.

The starting material was peripheral blood mononuclear cells (PBMCs), obtained at new diagnosis, from a patient treated with antithyroid drugs. Receptor source: a woman in her 30s with Graves disease. Each CDR3 is given with its conserved first and last residue. The order of the fields is D gene, V gene, J gene, clone size, CDR3 protein, CDR3 DNA. A D gene is named only where the DNA matches it firmly. Expanded clones are given a class, and other clones once, few, many or no size at all.

D: TRBD2
V: TRBV5-4
J: TRBJ2-1
size: few
CDR3: CASSLGGASGLYNEQFF
DNA: TGTGCCAGCAGCTTAGGGGGTGCTAGCGGGCTATACAATGAGCAGTTCTTC

D: TRBD2
V: TRBV20-1
J: TRBJ2-1
size: many
CDR3: CSALSAGHSYNEQFF
DNA: TGCAGTGCTCTATCAGCGGGGCACTCCTACAATGAGCAGTTCTTC

D: .
V: TRBV7-8
J: TRBJ2-5
size: many
CDR3: CASSLGAMQETQYF
DNA: TGTGCCAGCAGCTTAGGGGCCATGCAGGAGACCCAGTACTTC

D: .
V: TRBV20-1
J: TRBJ2-1
size: many
CDR3: CSARDSFRSTHNEQFF
DNA: TGCAGTGCTAGAGATAGTTTCCGGAGTACCCACAATGAGCAGTTCTTC

D: TRBD1
V: TRBV20-1
J: TRBJ2-2
size: many
CDR3: CSASLQGAAGELFF
DNA: TGCAGTGCTAGCCTCCAGGGGGCGGCCGGGGAGCTGTTTTTT

D: .
V: TRBV6-9
J: TRBJ1-2
size: .
CDR3: CASSYSSQAAYGYTF
DNA: TGTGCCAGCAGTTACTCTTCACAGGCCGCCTATGGCTACACCTTC

D: TRBD1
V: TRBV12-3/TRBV12-4
J: TRBJ1-2
size: once
CDR3: CASSLFQGVDGYTF
DNA: TGTGCCAGCAGTTTATTCCAGGGGGTGGATGGCTACACCTTC

D: .
V: TRBV20-1
J: TRBJ2-3
size: few
CDR3: CSARDLGTDTQYF
DNA: TGCAGTGCTAGAGATCTAGGCACAGATACGCAGTATTTT

D: .
V: TRBV7-2
J: TRBJ1-5
size: few
CDR3: CASSLYEGGNQPQHF
DNA: TGTGCCAGCAGCTTATATGAGGGTGGCAATCAGCCCCAGCATTTT

D: .
V: TRBV3-1
J: TRBJ2-5
size: many
CDR3: CASSQAASGETQYF
DNA: TGTGCCAGCAGCCAAGCAGCTAGTGGAGAGACCCAGTACTTC

D: TRBD2
V: TRBV30
J: TRBJ2-3
size: many
CDR3: CAWSSPPTSGSTDTQYF
DNA: TGTGCCTGGAGCTCCCCTCCAACTAGCGGTAGCACAGATACGCAGTATTTT

D: TRBD2
V: TRBV20-1
J: TRBJ2-3
size: many
CDR3: CSATEAGGSTDTQYF
DNA: TGCAGTGCTACTGAAGCGGGAGGGAGCACAGATACGCAGTATTTT

D: .
V: TRBV7-9
J: TRBJ2-2
size: .
CDR3: CANGGGMEELFF
DNA: TGTGCCAACGGAGGAGGGATGGAGGAGCTGTTTTTT

D: TRBD2
V: TRBV7-2
J: TRBJ2-7
size: many
CDR3: CASSTGPGGEQYF
DNA: TGTGCCAGCAGCACCGGGCCGGGGGGGGAGCAGTACTTC

D: .
V: TRBV7-9
J: TRBJ2-3
size: many
CDR3: CASAGPVLTDTQYF
DNA: TGTGCCAGCGCGGGTCCCGTACTCACAGATACGCAGTATTTT

D: .
V: TRBV27
J: TRBJ2-7
size: once
CDR3: CASSPRGSRREGQYF
DNA: TGTGCCAGCAGTCCAAGGGGGTCCCGGCGAGAGGGACAGTACTTC

D: TRBD2
V: TRBV18
J: TRBJ2-1
size: once
CDR3: CASSPPSGRSDEQFF
DNA: TGTGCCAGCTCACCACCTAGCGGGAGGTCCGATGAGCAGTTCTTC

D: TRBD1
V: TRBV5-1
J: TRBJ1-3
size: .
CDR3: CASSPGTGSHRSGNTIYF
DNA: TGCGCCAGCAGTCCCGGGACAGGGTCCCATCGCTCTGGAAACACCATATATTTT

D: .
V: TRBV6-1
J: TRBJ1-1
size: few
CDR3: CASGTSMNTEAFF
DNA: TGTGCCAGCGGGACTAGCATGAACACTGAAGCTTTCTTT

D: .
V: TRBV20-1
J: TRBJ1-1
size: few
CDR3: CRGSRGTEAFF
DNA: TGCAGGGGTAGTAGGGGCACTGAAGCTTTCTTT

D: .
V: TRBV18
J: TRBJ1-5
size: few
CDR3: CASSPRQGRNNQPQHF
DNA: TGTGCCAGCTCACCACGGCAGGGGCGAAACAATCAGCCCCAGCATTTT

D: TRBD2
V: TRBV15
J: TRBJ2-7
size: many
CDR3: CATSGAYRLAGPYEQYF
DNA: TGTGCCACCAGCGGAGCGTATCGACTAGCGGGACCATACGAGCAGTACTTC

D: TRBD1
V: TRBV27
J: TRBJ2-1
size: .
CDR3: CASNVGTGNHNEQFF
DNA: TGTGCCAGCAATGTGGGGACAGGGAACCACAATGAGCAGTTCTTC